A selection of T cell receptor beta chains follows, all from one sample in a study of blood T cell repertoires in COVID-19. Only in-frame clones appear in the TCRdb table, and some are missing; sequencing was by immunoSEQ multiplex PCR. The sample has more than 200,000 clones, roughly 87% seen once. Material: peripheral blood. The origin of the receptors is a man younger than 35 with active or convalescent COVID-19. Each CDR3 is given with its conserved first and last residue. The D gene is left open where the match is weak. Clone size is shown for a subset of rows, as once, few, many or a class of expanded clone.

V	size	D	J	CDR3	DNA
TRBV14	-	-	TRBJ1-2	CASSQAGYYGYTF	TGTGCCAGCAGCCAAGCAGGATACTATGGCTACACCTTC
TRBV6-5	-	-	TRBJ1-1	CASRPSTEAFF	TGTGCCAGCAGGCCGAGCACTGAAGCTTTCTTT
TRBV9	-	-	TRBJ1-5	CASSPGQGFQPQHF	TGTGCCAGCAGCCCGGGGCAGGGGTTTCAGCCCCAGCATTTT
TRBV6-2/TRBV6-3	-	-	TRBJ1-1	CASSRTATEAFF	TGTGCCAGCAGTCGGACAGCCACTGAAGCTTTCTTT
TRBV19	few	-	TRBJ1-1	CASSPTSGYPNTEAFF	TGTGCCAGTAGTCCGACCTCAGGGTATCCGAACACTGAAGCTTTCTTT
TRBV20-1	-	-	TRBJ2-1	CSARAGREQFF	TGCAGTGCTAGAGCAGGGCGGGAGCAGTTCTTC
TRBV5-4	-	-	TRBJ1-2	CASSLVSGDTLLYGYTF	TGTGCCAGCAGCTTGGTTTCCGGGGACACCCTCCTCTATGGCTACACCTTC
TRBV5-1	-	-	TRBJ1-4	CASSPGAGGPLMEKLFF	TGCGCCAGCAGTCCTGGGGCAGGCGGTCCTTTAATGGAAAAACTGTTTTTT
TRBV19	once	TRBD1	TRBJ1-2	CASSPDRAYGYTF	TGTGCCAGTAGTCCTGACAGGGCCTATGGCTACACCTTC
TRBV7-7	-	TRBD2	TRBJ2-1	CASSLDGTSGSDEQFF	TGTGCTAGCAGCTTAGATGGGACTAGCGGGAGTGATGAGCAGTTCTTC
TRBV4-1	-	-	TRBJ2-7	CASSQGRQVTYEQYF	TGCGCCAGCAGCCAAGGCAGACAGGTGACCTACGAGCAGTACTTC
TRBV28	-	-	TRBJ1-3	CASSFDPTGLNRNTIYF	TGTGCCAGCAGTTTTGACCCGACGGGATTGAACCGAAACACCATATATTTT
TRBV28	once	TRBD1	TRBJ1-1	CASSPGTGRGDTEAFF	TGTGCCAGCAGTCCCGGGACAGGGCGCGGGGACACTGAAGCTTTCTTT
TRBV4-3	-	TRBD2	TRBJ2-1	CASSQEPSSGVNNEQFF	TGCGCCAGCAGCCAAGAACCCTCAAGCGGGGTGAACAATGAGCAGTTCTTC
TRBV4-3	-	-	TRBJ1-3	CASSQASGRNTIYF	TGCGCCAGCAGCCAAGCATCGGGTCGGAACACCATATATTTT
TRBV6-2/TRBV6-3	-	-	TRBJ2-2	CASSYDLALNTGELFF	TGTGCCAGCAGTTACGATCTGGCATTGAACACCGGGGAGCTGTTTTTT
TRBV18	-	TRBD2	TRBJ2-3	CASSPPGTSGTDTQYF	TGTGCCAGCTCACCGCCGGGGACTAGCGGGACAGATACGCAGTATTTT
TRBV19	-	-	TRBJ1-2	CASSIDRSRKSNYGYTF	TGTGCCAGTAGTATAGATCGGTCCAGGAAGTCTAACTATGGCTACACCTTC
TRBV5-6	-	TRBD1	TRBJ1-1	CASSPTGAAEAFF	TGTGCCAGCAGCCCGACAGGGGCCGCGGAAGCTTTCTTT
TRBV28	few	-	TRBJ1-2	CASGYFRDTYSGGYTF	TGTGCCAGCGGATACTTCCGGGACACATATTCCGGTGGCTACACCTTC
TRBV2	-	-	TRBJ2-1	CATLTAYNEQFF	TGTGCCACATTGACAGCTTACAATGAGCAGTTCTTC
TRBV2	once	-	TRBJ2-5	CASRGDLQETQYF	TGTGCCAGCAGGGGGGACTTACAAGAGACCCAGTACTTC
TRBV19	-	TRBD2	TRBJ2-1	CATRLAGDYNEQFF	TGTGCCACAAGACTAGCGGGGGACTACAATGAGCAGTTCTTC
TRBV19	-	TRBD1	TRBJ1-5	CASAGGEQPQHF	TGTGCCAGCGCAGGGGGAGAACAGCCCCAGCATTTT
TRBV5-8	-	TRBD2	TRBJ2-5	CASSQDSRGGETQYF	TGTGCCAGCAGCCAGGACTCCCGGGGGGGGGAGACCCAGTACTTC
TRBV5-6	-	TRBD1	TRBJ2-2	CASSVGQGGGELFF	TGTGCCAGCAGTGTGGGACAGGGTGGTGGGGAGCTGTTTTTT
TRBV7-8	-	TRBD2	TRBJ2-7	CASSPPWGQNSGRAIEQYF	TGTGCCAGCAGCCCCCCCTGGGGTCAAAATAGCGGGAGGGCGATAGAGCAGTACTTC
TRBV5-1	-	TRBD2	TRBJ2-7	CASSSGLAGIYEQYF	TGCGCCAGCAGCTCGGGACTAGCGGGAATCTACGAGCAGTACTTC
TRBV30	-	TRBD1	TRBJ1-6	CAWSGQRTGPLHF	TGTGCCTGGAGTGGCCAGAGGACAGGACCCCTCCACTTT
TRBV21-1	-	-	TRBJ2-7	CASRLAGGKYF	TGTGCCAGTAGACTAGCGGGAGGAAAGTACTTC
TRBV7-2	-	TRBD1	TRBJ1-2	CASSLKTGASYGYTF	TGTGCCAGCAGCTTAAAGACAGGGGCCTCCTATGGCTACACCTTC
TRBV7-3	-	TRBD1	TRBJ2-1	CASSLRDRGYNEQFF	TGTGCCAGCAGCTTACGGGACAGGGGTTACAATGAGCAGTTCTTC
TRBV5-1	-	TRBD2	TRBJ2-3	CASSLLAGASDTQYF	TGCGCCAGCAGCTTGCTAGCGGGGGCTTCAGATACGCAGTATTTT
TRBV18	-	TRBD1	TRBJ1-3	CASSPTGAGGNTIYF	TGTGCCAGCTCACCCACAGGGGCTGGAGGAAACACCATATATTTT
TRBV4-3	-	TRBD2	TRBJ2-1	CASSQGVSGKFEQFF	TGCGCCAGCAGCCAAGGCGTTAGCGGGAAGTTTGAGCAGTTCTTC
TRBV6-1	-	TRBD1	TRBJ2-5	CASSEMGTVTRETQYF	TGTGCCAGCAGTGAGATGGGGACAGTAACAAGAGAAACCCAGTACTTC
TRBV7-9	-	TRBD2	TRBJ2-1	CASSFGLAGEDEQFF	TGTGCCAGCAGCTTTGGACTAGCGGGAGAGGATGAGCAGTTCTTC
TRBV12-5	once	TRBD1	TRBJ1-5	CASGLVSSGGQSQPQHF	TGTGCTAGTGGTTTGGTATCATCAGGGGGACAGAGTCAGCCCCAGCATTTT
TRBV4-3	-	-	TRBJ2-7	CASSQGQGWGEQYF	TGCGCCAGCAGCCAAGGCCAGGGGTGGGGCGAGCAGTACTTC
TRBV30	-	-	TRBJ1-4	CAWSVGGMRKLFF	TGTGCCTGGAGTGTGGGAGGGATGAGAAAACTGTTTTTT
TRBV19	-	-	TRBJ1-1	CASSSRGGGDWITEAFF	TGTGCCAGTAGCTCCCGGGGGGGCGGGGACTGGATCACTGAAGCTTTCTTT
TRBV7-3	-	TRBD2	TRBJ2-1	CASSTSGGDYNEQFF	TGTGCCAGCAGCACTAGCGGGGGGGATTACAATGAGCAGTTCTTC
TRBV5-1	-	-	TRBJ1-1	CASSQEVRSTEAFF	TGCGCCAGCAGCCAGGAGGTAAGGAGCACTGAAGCTTTCTTT
TRBV5-1	once	TRBD2	TRBJ2-1	CASSDLAGGPGEQFF	TGCGCCAGCAGCGACCTAGCGGGGGGGCCGGGTGAGCAGTTCTTC
TRBV5-4	-	TRBD2	TRBJ2-5	CASSLDGGASETQYF	TGTGCCAGCAGCTTGGACGGGGGGGCCTCAGAGACCCAGTACTTC
TRBV6-5	-	TRBD1	TRBJ1-1	CASSYPGQTEF	TGTGCCAGCAGTTATCCGGGACAGACTGAGTTT
TRBV19	-	TRBD2	TRBJ2-7	CASSSRPGLAGGRREQYF	TGTGCCAGTAGTTCCCGTCCGGGACTAGCGGGGGGGCGGCGGGAGCAGTACTTC
TRBV3-1/TRBV3-2	-	-	TRBJ1-2	CASSQVVLDGYTF	TGTGCCAGCAGCCAAGTAGTTTTAGATGGCTACACCTTC
TRBV6-5	-	TRBD1	TRBJ1-5	CASRTRDRNQPQHF	TGTGCCAGCAGAACCCGGGACAGAAATCAGCCCCAGCATTTT
TRBV7-9	-	TRBD1	TRBJ1-5	CASSFLPGQRQASNQPQHF	TGTGCCAGCAGCTTTTTACCGGGACAGCGACAAGCTAGCAATCAGCCCCAGCATTTT
TRBV28	-	-	TRBJ2-7	CASSFRETYEQYF	TGTGCCAGCAGTTTCCGGGAGACGTACGAGCAGTACTTC
TRBV6-5	-	TRBD2	TRBJ2-7	CASSYGGGEQYF	TGTGCCAGCAGTTACGGGGGGGGTGAGCAGTACTTC
TRBV28	-	TRBD1	TRBJ1-1	CASRLTGEIGEAFF	TGTGCCAGCAGACTAACAGGGGAAATTGGTGAAGCTTTCTTT
TRBV7-9	-	-	TRBJ2-7	CASSLESYEQYF	TGTGCCAGCAGCTTAGAGAGTTACGAGCAGTACTTC
TRBV9	-	TRBD2	TRBJ2-2	CASSGRGERGLNTGELFF	TGTGCCAGCAGCGGACGGGGCGAACGGGGACTAAACACCGGGGAGCTGTTTTTT
TRBV15	once	-	TRBJ2-1	CATSGREVRNEQFF	TGTGCCACCAGCGGGCGGGAAGTTAGAAATGAGCAGTTCTTC
TRBV6-1	-	-	TRBJ2-1	CASSEAPLGTEQFF	TGTGCCAGCAGTGAAGCCCCCCTGGGCACTGAGCAGTTCTTC